This entry lists 5 T cell receptor beta chains sequenced from one sample in a study of identical twins. TCRdb reanalysed the 5' RACE reads using MiXCR and keeps one entry per CDR3 protein. The sample yields 500,000 to 600,000 distinct CDR3 sequences, roughly a fifth seen once. These sequences were also reported in another study, on T cells expressing NK-cell markers.

Input material: CD4+ T cells sorted from blood. Source of these receptors: a woman aged 18-29 years in good health.

This clonotype has more than one count but fewer than ten. The chain has TRBV15 and TRBJ1-5, with TRBD1 identical over 8 bases. This CDR3 spans 16 amino acids. Germline CDR1 reads LNHNV; CDR2 reads YYDKDF (reference sequence). J lost 4 bases, V lost 3 bases, and 8 bases had no gene match. The CDR3: CATSSGPGGLNQPQHF. The CDR3 bases are TGTGCCACCAGCAGCGGACCAGGGGGCCTTAATCAGCCCCAGCATTTT.

At least ten counts were recorded for this clonotype. This chain uses TRBV20-1 with TRBJ2-3; tentative D call: TRBD2 (5 bases). The CDR3 length is 11 residues. The germline CDR1 and CDR2 sequences are DFQATT and SNEGSKA (reference sequence). V lost 4 bases and J 6 bases, leaving 8 bases between the germline ends. The CDR3 DNA reads TGCAGTGCTACCCGAGGGGATACGCAGTATTTT. Translated: CSATRGDTQYF.

The chain is built from TRBV7-2 and TRBJ2-7; D gene uncertain. Looked up from germline, CDR1 is SGHTA and CDR2 is FQGNSA. The CDR3 totals 14 residues. V lost 8 bases and J lost 4, with 18 bases in between. The DNA for the CDR3 is TGTGCCAGCTTACCGCGATCCGATGCTTACGAGCAGTACTTC. Its translation: CASLPRSDAYEQYF.

V and J are TRBV3-1 and TRBJ2-7; D is ambiguous. From germline, CDR1 is LGHDT and CDR2 YNNKEL (reference sequence). This CDR3 has 12 residues. V dropped 5 bases and J dropped 2 bases, with 7 bases sitting between them. This CDR3 is CASSFGPYEQYF. CDR3 sequence (DNA): TGTGCCAGCAGCTTTGGACCCTACGAGCAGTACTTC.

There are a few counts of this clonotype. The conserved phenylalanine or tryptophan normally closing the CDR3 is absent here, so this likely arose from a read error. The DNA is omitted, as the CDR3 cannot be located on it reliably, and the CDR3 follows TCRdb's listing. V gene TRBV20-1 combines with J gene TRBJ2-7; TRBD2, the D gene given by the table, was not confirmed from the DNA. The germline V gene encodes CDR1 DFQATT and CDR2 SNEGSKA (reference sequence). The length of the CDR3 is 13 amino acids, counting both ends. CDR3 in amino acids: CSARVPGTSGVQL.